This TCR beta chain was identified in a study of identical twins. A universal primer site arose from template switching, and cDNA bore unique molecular identifiers. TCRdb called the 5' RACE reads again in MiXCR, with one record for every CDR3 protein. The top ten hold approximately 0.52% of the sample, which has 500,000 to 550,000 distinct CDR3 sequences, 20% to 25% seen once. In the case of this clonotype: Its antigen is as yet unknown.

Whole-study findings and limits: Those out-of-frame alpha sequences shared by twins showed an excess of low generation probability. Conclusions were drawn cross-sectionally by statistical analysis, without following the same donors.

This CDR3 has 16 amino acids. V was clipped by 4 bases and J by 3 bases; unmatched bases: 9. Germline V gene data show CDR1 as SGHRS and CDR2 as YFSETQ. These data also featured in a second study, about yellow fever vaccine responses in identical twins. That source notes: Vaccine-induced T cell responses in twins were reportedly observed to appear partly convergent, partly personalized.

The genes are TRBV5-1 and TRBJ2-2; TRBD2 matches 7 bases. This clonotype was obtained from a woman younger than 35 in good health. Sequencing was done on a sample of CD4+ T cells sorted from blood. The CDR3 loop is CASSLRTRTDTGELFF. CDR3 nucleotides: TGCGCCAGCAGCCTTAGGACTAGAACAGACACCGGGGAGCTGTTTTTT.